The rows below give T cell receptor beta chains drawn from one sample of a study of cytomegalovirus exposure and HLA in healthy donors. The table came from immunoSEQ multiplex PCR; TCRdb's copy has only in-frame clones and leaves some out. The sample has roughly 33,000 clones, approximately 80% seen once. The sequencing sample was made of PBMCs. The receptors were sampled from a male donor in good health and CMV-seronegative. The CDR3 runs from the conserved cysteine through the conserved F or W. A D gene is named only where the DNA matches it firmly. Clone size appears in some rows only: once, few, many, or a class for an expanded clone.

J: TRBJ2-3
D: TRBD2
V: TRBV5-4
size: NA
CDR3: CASSLRTSGSWDTQYF
DNA: TGTGCCAGCAGCTTGCGAACTAGCGGGAGTTGGGATACGCAGTATTTT

J: TRBJ2-3
D: NA
V: TRBV6-4
size: few
CDR3: CASSDGGSATTDTQYF
DNA: TGTGCCAGCAGTGACGGGGGCAGCGCCACCACAGATACGCAGTATTTT

J: TRBJ1-1
D: TRBD1
V: TRBV11-2
size: NA
CDR3: CASSLTGGAYTEAFF
DNA: TGTGCCAGCAGCTTGACAGGGGGCGCCTACACTGAAGCTTTCTTT

J: TRBJ2-2
D: NA
V: TRBV6-1
size: NA
CDR3: CASSADSTGELFF
DNA: TGTGCCAGCAGTGCGGACAGTACGGGGGAGCTGTTTTTT

J: TRBJ1-5
D: NA
V: TRBV29-1
size: few
CDR3: CSVGGQGNQPQHF
DNA: TGCAGCGTTGGGGGCCAAGGCAATCAGCCCCAGCATTTT

J: TRBJ1-1
D: TRBD1
V: TRBV30
size: NA
CDR3: CAWIRQGNTEAFF
DNA: TGTGCCTGGATCCGACAGGGGAACACTGAAGCTTTCTTT

J: TRBJ1-1
D: TRBD1
V: TRBV30
size: once
CDR3: CAWSIPGQGRLNTEAFF
DNA: TGTGCCTGGAGCATACCGGGACAGGGTAGATTGAACACTGAAGCTTTCTTT

J: TRBJ2-2
D: NA
V: TRBV4-2
size: NA
CDR3: CASSQEQGLGSGELFF
DNA: TGTGCCAGCAGCCAGGAGCAGGGGCTCGGGTCCGGGGAGCTGTTTTTT

J: TRBJ1-1
D: NA
V: TRBV6-5
size: NA
CDR3: CASSYSYGGVEAFF
DNA: TGTGCCAGCAGTTACTCGTACGGCGGTGTAGAAGCTTTCTTT

J: TRBJ1-2
D: TRBD1
V: TRBV28
size: NA
CDR3: CASSSSTGNYGYTF
DNA: TGTGCCAGCAGTTCCTCGACAGGGAACTATGGCTACACCTTC

J: TRBJ1-5
D: TRBD1
V: TRBV15
size: NA
CDR3: CATTLGDSRNQPQHF
DNA: TGTGCCACCACCTTGGGGGACAGTAGGAATCAGCCCCAGCATTTT

J: TRBJ1-5
D: TRBD1
V: TRBV23-1
size: NA
CDR3: CASSQSWDSPYQPQHF
DNA: TGCGCCAGCAGTCAGTCATGGGACAGCCCTTATCAGCCCCAGCATTTT

J: TRBJ1-1
D: NA
V: TRBV30
size: few
CDR3: CAWMALLNTEAFF
DNA: TGTGCCTGGATGGCCCTCCTGAACACTGAAGCTTTCTTT

J: TRBJ2-5
D: TRBD1
V: TRBV5-1
size: NA
CDR3: CASSLVGQAQETQYF
DNA: TGCGCCAGCAGCTTGGTAGGACAGGCCCAAGAGACCCAGTACTTC

J: TRBJ2-1
D: TRBD2
V: TRBV27
size: NA
CDR3: CASRGLAGLDEQFF
DNA: TGTGCCAGCAGGGGACTAGCGGGATTGGATGAGCAGTTCTTC

J: TRBJ2-7
D: TRBD1
V: TRBV6-5
size: few
CDR3: CASSYTGQGAHEQYF
DNA: TGTGCCAGCAGTTACACCGGACAGGGGGCCCACGAGCAGTACTTC

J: TRBJ1-5
D: NA
V: TRBV7-6
size: NA
CDR3: CASSPAEYQPQHF
DNA: TGTGCCAGCAGCCCTGCGGAGTATCAGCCCCAGCATTTT

J: TRBJ2-7
D: NA
V: TRBV5-1
size: NA
CDR3: CASSLGRDRSASYEQYF
DNA: TGCGCCAGCAGTTTGGGGCGAGACAGATCAGCTTCGTACGAGCAGTACTTC

J: TRBJ1-1
D: TRBD1
V: TRBV28
size: NA
CDR3: CASKKDRANTEAFF
DNA: TGTGCCAGCAAAAAGGACAGGGCGAACACTGAAGCTTTCTTT

J: TRBJ2-5
D: TRBD1
V: TRBV12-5
size: NA
CDR3: CASGLGDRFGSQETQYF
DNA: TGTGCTAGTGGTTTGGGGGACAGGTTCGGGTCCCAAGAGACCCAGTACTTC

J: TRBJ2-7
D: TRBD1
V: TRBV6-5
size: NA
CDR3: CASSPGTGPSEQYF
DNA: TGTGCCAGCAGTCCCGGGACAGGGCCCTCCGAGCAGTACTTC

J: TRBJ1-5
D: NA
V: TRBV28
size: NA
CDR3: CASTLDWGEGQPQHF
DNA: TGTGCCAGCACCCTGGATTGGGGAGAGGGTCAGCCCCAGCATTTT

J: TRBJ2-3
D: TRBD1
V: TRBV18
size: NA
CDR3: CASSPPGQGSSTDTQYF
DNA: TGTGCCAGCTCACCGCCGGGACAGGGTTCAAGCACAGATACGCAGTATTTT

J: TRBJ2-5
D: TRBD1
V: TRBV5-4
size: NA
CDR3: CASSRQGAVETQYF
DNA: TGTGCCAGCAGTCGACAGGGGGCGGTCGAGACCCAGTACTTC

J: TRBJ1-4
D: NA
V: TRBV28
size: NA
CDR3: CASNQQGLNEKLFF
DNA: TGTGCCAGCAACCAACAGGGTCTCAATGAAAAACTGTTTTTT

J: TRBJ1-2
D: NA
V: TRBV7-8
size: NA
CDR3: CASSRRTVSLIPVGYTF
DNA: TGTGCCAGCAGCCGAAGGACAGTTTCGTTGATCCCGGTCGGCTACACCTTC

J: TRBJ1-1
D: TRBD1
V: TRBV10-3
size: NA
CDR3: CAISGMAGGAFF
DNA: TGTGCCATCAGTGGTATGGCAGGGGGTGCTTTCTTT

J: TRBJ2-3
D: TRBD1
V: TRBV28
size: NA
CDR3: CASSLSQTGGTDTQYF
DNA: TGTGCCAGCAGTTTATCACAGACAGGGGGTACAGATACGCAGTATTTT

J: TRBJ1-6
D: NA
V: TRBV27
size: NA
CDR3: CASSFRGTNSPLHF
DNA: TGTGCCAGCAGTTTCAGGGGAACAAATTCACCCCTCCACTTT